These 24 T cell receptor beta chains were all obtained from the same sample, sequenced in a study of cytomegalovirus exposure and HLA in healthy donors. It was with 60 Vbeta and 13 Jbeta primers that the PCR ran. The data were produced by immunoSEQ multiplex PCR, yet TCRdb's version contains in-frame clones alone and is incomplete. This sample carries 200,000 or so clones, around 81% of them seen once, and the ten largest clones take around 2%. Specimen: PBMCs. These receptors were taken from a woman aged 18-30 years in good health and CMV-seropositive.

The rearrangement joins TRBV19 to TRBJ2-7, with 10 bases aligning to TRBD1. Germline V gene lookup returns CDR1 LNHDA and CDR2 SQIVND (reference sequence). Trimming cost V 9 bases and J 6 bases; bases outside gene matches: 8. There are 13 residues in the CDR3. The CDR3: CASQRQGAREQYF. The CDR3 bases are TGTGCCAGCCAAAGACAGGGGGCGCGCGAGCAGTACTTC. Using reference TRBV19 and TRBJ2-7 for the parts outside the CDR3, the full variable domain is DGGITQSPKYLFRKEGQNVTLSCEQNLNHDAMYWYRQDPGQGLRLIYYSQIVNDFQKGDIAEGYSVSREKKESFPLTVTSAQKNPTAFYLCASQRQGAREQYFGPGTRLTVT.

The chain links TRBV6-1 to TRBJ2-3; 11 positions match TRBD2. The CDR3 contains 15 residues. CDR1 and CDR2 from the germline V gene are MNHNS and SASEGT. V lost 7 bases, J lost 4 bases, and 7 bases stayed unmatched. The CDR3 region has the DNA TGTGCCAGCACCCTAGCGGGGGGCGGGTCAGATACGCAGTATTTT. This gives the protein CASTLAGGGSDTQYF.

The chain is built from TRBV7-9 and TRBJ1-1; unclear D gene. CDR3 length: 13 residues. Germline V gene lookup returns CDR1 SEHNR and CDR2 FQNEAQ (reference sequence). V dropped 4 bases and J dropped 0 bases, with 6 bases sitting between them. The CDR3 coding sequence is TGTGCCAGCAGCTATGAGATGAACACTGAAGCTTTCTTT. Its protein is CASSYEMNTEAFF.

V usage is TRBV2 and J usage is TRBJ2-3; 7 bases agree with TRBD2. V shed 8 bases and J 7 bases; nucleotides not matched to a gene: 12. Germline lookup yields CDR1 SNHLY and CDR2 FYNNEI. This CDR3 comprises 14 residues. In nucleotides, the CDR3 is TGTGCCAGCTGTAGGGACTACCCCATGAATACGCAGTATTTT. This codes for CASCRDYPMNTQYF.

V usage is TRBV7-2 and J usage is TRBJ2-1, with a tentative D call TRBD2 (7 bases). The CDR3 extends over 16 amino acids. Germline assignment: CDR1 SGHTA and CDR2 FQGNSA. Trimming cost V 4 bases and J 1 base, with 14 bases left between them. CDR3 amino acids: CASSWGGGVSYNEQFF. CDR3 bases: TGTGCCAGCAGCTGGGGGGGCGGGGTGTCCTACAATGAGCAGTTCTTC.

The V call is TRBV4-2, the J call TRBJ2-7; 8 bases line up with TRBD2. CDR1 and CDR2 from the germline V gene are LGHNA and YNFKEQ. The V segment lost 3 bases and the J segment 3 bases; nucleotides outside the gene matches: 7. The CDR3 is 15 amino acids. The CDR3 region is CASSHSGTRGYEQYF. DNA for the CDR3: TGTGCCAGCAGCCATTCCGGGACTAGAGGCTACGAGCAGTACTTC.

The CDR3 reads CASTGENSPLHF. CDR3 nucleotides: TGTGCCAGCACAGGGGAAAATTCACCCCTCCACTTT. This chain joins TRBV2 and TRBJ1-6, with D maybe TRBD1 (6 bases). V was trimmed by 7 bases and J by 7 bases, leaving 8 bases between them. Germline V gives CDR1 SNHLY, CDR2 FYNNEI. This CDR3 has 12 amino acids.

V gene TRBV7-8 combines with J gene TRBJ2-1; 11 nucleotides match TRBD1. Germline values: CDR1 SGHVS, CDR2 FQNEAQ. Trimming removed 1 base from V and 7 bases from J; junction bases left unmatched: 6. CDR3 length: 16 residues. The CDR3 protein is CASSLEGGQGGNEQFF. CDR3 coding DNA: TGTGCCAGCAGCTTAGAGGGGGGACAGGGGGGGAATGAGCAGTTCTTC. Based on the CDR3 plus reference TRBV7-8 and TRBJ2-1, the full variable domain is GAGVSQSPRYKVAKRGQDVALRCDPISGHVSLFWYQQALGQGPEFLTYFQNEAQLDKSGLPSDRFFAERPEGSVSTLKIQRTQQEDSAVYLCASSLEGGQGGNEQFFGPGTRLTVL.

The chain uses TRBV15 and TRBJ1-1; weak D call: TRBD1 (6 bases). Looked up from germline, CDR1 is LNHNV and CDR2 is YYDKDF (reference sequence). The CDR3 loop spans 13 amino acids. Trimming took off 3 bases at V and 4 bases at J, with 9 bases between the two ends. As DNA, the CDR3 is TGTGCCACCAGCAGGACAGGCTCCACTGAAGCTTTCTTT. The encoded protein is CATSRTGSTEAFF. The complete variable domain, with remaining parts taken from reference TRBV15 and TRBJ1-1, reads DAMVIQNPRYQVTQFGKPVTLSCSQTLNHNVMYWYQQKSSQAPKLLFHYYDKDFNNEADTPDNFQSRRPNTSFCFLDIRSPGLGDTAMYLCATSRTGSTEAFFGQGTRLTVV.

The chain uses TRBV4-1 and TRBJ1-2; D is uncertain. V was trimmed by 0 bases and J by 8 bases, leaving 13 bases between them. Germline-derived CDR1 and CDR2 are MGHRA and YSYEKL. The CDR3 totals 14 residues. The CDR3 loop reads CASSQDTSRSGYTF. The CDR3 nucleotides are TGCGCCAGCAGCCAAGATACGTCCAGGTCGGGCTACACCTTC.

V gene TRBV27 combines with J gene TRBJ1-2; 7 bases are shared with TRBD1. The germline V gene encodes CDR1 MNHEY and CDR2 SMNVEV (reference sequence). With V trimmed by 2 bases and J by 4 bases, 10 bases remained unmatched. There are 16 residues in the CDR3. CDR3 sequence: CASSLLRQGRIYGYTF. The CDR3 DNA is TGTGCCAGCAGTTTACTACGACAGGGCCGAATCTATGGCTACACCTTC.

This clone turned up a few times. This rearrangement joins TRBV10-3 to TRBJ1-1; D possibly corresponds to TRBD1 (6 bases). CDR1 ENHRY and CDR2 SYGVKD come from the germline V gene. Trimming took off 10 bases at V and 3 bases at J, with 15 bases between the two ends. The CDR3 loop spans 13 amino acids. The CDR3 region has the DNA TGTGCCACGAACAACAGGGTGGACACTGAAGCTTTCTTT. Encoded protein: CATNNRVDTEAFF.

V is TRBV6-1 and J is TRBJ1-5, with TRBD1 matching 12 bases. This CDR3 has 17 amino acids. Looked up from germline, CDR1 is MNHNS and CDR2 is SASEGT. Unmatched junction bases numbered 9, after V lost 3 bases and J lost 6 bases. The CDR3, as DNA: TGTGCCAGCAGTGAGGGACAGGGGGCGCCTTCAGGTCAGCCCCAGCATTTT. Protein: CASSEGQGAPSGQPQHF.

The gene calls are TRBV5-1 and TRBJ2-7; possible D gene TRBD1, 5 bases. This CDR3 is 14 amino acids long. V gave up 3 bases and J gave up 0 bases, with 10 bases separating them. The germline CDR1 and CDR2 sequences are SGHRS and YFSETQ. The CDR3 coding sequence is TGCGCCAGCAGCTCTACAGGAATCTCCTACGAGCAGTACTTC. This encodes CASSSTGISYEQYF. Looking up the rest from reference TRBV5-1 and TRBJ2-7 gives the full variable domain: KAGVTQTPRYLIKTRGQQVTLSCSPISGHRSVSWYQQTPGQGLQFLFEYFSETQRNKGNFPGRFSGRQFSNSRSEMNVSTLELGDSALYLCASSSTGISYEQYFGPGTRLTVT.

CDR3 nucleotide sequence: TGTGCCAGCACGACAGGGACCTATAATTCACCCCTCCACTTT. This encodes CASTTGTYNSPLHF. The chain joins TRBV2 to TRBJ1-6, with TRBD1 identical over 7 bases. The germline gives CDR1 SNHLY, CDR2 FYNNEI. The length of the CDR3 is 14 residues. Trimming cost V 7 bases and J 2 bases; bases outside gene matches: 2.

This chain links TRBV11-2 with TRBJ1-2; TRBD1 might be the D (6 bases). This CDR3 spans 15 amino acids. The V gene's germline CDR1 is SGHAT and CDR2 FQNNGV. The V and J ends lost 0 bases and 7 bases respectively, with 15 bases between them. CDR3 region: CASSLDTRGLSGYTF. The CDR3 bases are TGTGCCAGCAGCTTAGATACGCGGGGGCTCAGTGGCTACACCTTC.

The chain combines TRBV4-1 with TRBJ2-5, with no clear D. Trimming took off 4 bases at V and 2 bases at J, with 11 bases between the two ends. The CDR3 totals 14 residues. CDR1 and CDR2 (germline): MGHRA, YSYEKL. The CDR3 nucleotides read TGCGCCAGCAGCCCGCAGGTAAAACAAGAGACCCAGTACTTC. It codes for CASSPQVKQETQYF.

The V gene is TRBV15, the J gene TRBJ2-1, with 7 bases aligning to TRBD1. Germline V gene data show CDR1 as LNHNV and CDR2 as YYDKDF (reference sequence). Trimming at V came to 0 bases and at J to 5 bases, leaving 7 bases not matched to a gene. The CDR3 loop spans 16 amino acids. CDR3 sequence reads: CATSRDSGTANNEQFF. As DNA, the CDR3 is TGTGCCACCAGCAGAGACTCCGGGACAGCGAACAATGAGCAGTTCTTC.

The gene calls are TRBV9 and TRBJ1-2; no reliable D call. This CDR3 is 13 amino acids long. V shed 0 bases and J shed 8 bases, with 11 bases lying between them. Germline CDR1 SGDLS, CDR2 YYNGEE. The CDR3 DNA sequence: TGTGCCAGCAGCGTAGGATCTGCGGAAGGCTACACCTTC. It encodes CASSVGSAEGYTF.

The genes are TRBV4-2 and TRBJ2-5, with 15 positions matching TRBD2. Germline-derived CDR1 and CDR2 are LGHNA and YNFKEQ. V dropped 5 bases and J dropped 5; count of bases not matched to a gene: 9. There are 17 residues in the CDR3. The CDR3 here is CASSDGLAGGLGETQYF. CDR3 coding DNA: TGTGCCAGCAGCGACGGACTAGCGGGGGGGCTCGGGGAGACCCAGTACTTC.

This chain uses TRBV19 with TRBJ2-3; 10 nucleotides line up with TRBD2. The CDR3 covers 15 residues. Germline CDR1 LNHDA, CDR2 SQIVND (reference sequence). V gave up 4 bases and J gave up 4 bases; unmatched junction bases: 5. For the CDR3, the DNA is TGTGCCAGTAGTACTACCGGGACTAGCGCAGATACGCAGTATTTT. It yields the protein CASSTTGTSADTQYF.

The chain uses TRBV10-3 and TRBJ1-1; D is unclear. The V gene lost 6 bases and the J gene lost 0 bases, with 8 bases spanning the gap. CDR3 length: 13 amino acids. Per germline, CDR1 ENHRY and CDR2 SYGVKD. The CDR3 nucleotides are TGTGCCATCAGCCCCCAGATGAACACTGAAGCTTTCTTT. Amino acid sequence: CAISPQMNTEAFF.

This clone was seen only once. The rearrangement links TRBV4-3 to TRBJ2-7, with D tentatively TRBD2 (6 bases). CDR1 is LGHNA, CDR2 YSLEER, per germline. Trimming cost V 8 bases and J 5 bases, with 19 bases left between them. This CDR3 comprises 14 residues. The CDR3 region has the DNA TGCGCCAGCCACCGGGGTAGGGAGGTCCACGAGCAGTACGTC. This gives the protein CASHRGREVHEQYV.

CDR3 sequence: CASSAGPDKNTEAFF. As DNA, the CDR3 is TGTGCCAGCAGCGCAGGCCCGGACAAGAACACTGAAGCTTTCTTT. The rearrangement uses TRBV9 and TRBJ1-1; weak D call: TRBD1 (5 bases). The ends were cut back, 3 bases at V and 1 base at J, with 13 bases in the middle. The length of the CDR3 is 15 residues. CDR1 and CDR2 from the germline V gene are SGDLS and YYNGEE.